These T cell receptor beta chains were read from a single sample in a study of T cell responses to AZD1222 COVID-19 vaccine. Some clones are missing from TCRdb's copy, which holds only in-frame ones; the method was immunoSEQ multiplex PCR. The sample holds roughly 180,000 clones, 75% to 90% seen once. Sequenced here: peripheral blood, sampled on day 0 of AZD1222 vaccination. The receptors come from an adult in good health. CDR3s include the opening cysteine and the closing phenylalanine or tryptophan. A D gene is named only where the DNA matches it firmly.

j_call | v_call | d_call | cdr3_aa
TRBJ1-1 | TRBV12-3/TRBV12-4 | TRBD1 | CASSQTGAGEAFF
TRBJ2-3 | TRBV2 | TRBD2 | CASSDVPAGLDTQYF
TRBJ1-5 | TRBV6-5 | - | CASSFSSNQPQHF
TRBJ1-1 | TRBV5-4 | - | CASSTSAYNLNTEAFF
TRBJ2-7 | TRBV4-3 | - | CASSQELFGDYEQYF
TRBJ2-7 | TRBV4-2 | TRBD2 | CASSQGFSGGHYEQYF
TRBJ2-1 | TRBV13 | - | CASSSREKSYNEQFF
TRBJ1-2 | TRBV6-6 | - | CASSYGVVDGYTF
TRBJ1-5 | TRBV6-6 | - | CASSHVASAGASNQPQHF
TRBJ1-1 | TRBV18 | TRBD1 | CASSRKGANTEAFF
TRBJ2-7 | TRBV10-3 | - | CAISGFSIDEQYF
TRBJ1-5 | TRBV5-6 | - | CASSFGDSNQPQHF
TRBJ1-1 | TRBV10-2 | - | CASSESEASEAFF
TRBJ2-5 | TRBV5-6 | - | CASSLVLAGAGETQYF
TRBJ2-3 | TRBV12-5 | TRBD1 | CASGADRGFSTDTQYF
TRBJ2-5 | TRBV2 | - | CASNPVETANQETQYF
TRBJ2-1 | TRBV25-1 | - | CASSHYEQFF
TRBJ1-1 | TRBV7-2 | - | CASSLERGRLNTEAFF
TRBJ2-3 | TRBV6-5 | - | CASSRYSSGAQYF